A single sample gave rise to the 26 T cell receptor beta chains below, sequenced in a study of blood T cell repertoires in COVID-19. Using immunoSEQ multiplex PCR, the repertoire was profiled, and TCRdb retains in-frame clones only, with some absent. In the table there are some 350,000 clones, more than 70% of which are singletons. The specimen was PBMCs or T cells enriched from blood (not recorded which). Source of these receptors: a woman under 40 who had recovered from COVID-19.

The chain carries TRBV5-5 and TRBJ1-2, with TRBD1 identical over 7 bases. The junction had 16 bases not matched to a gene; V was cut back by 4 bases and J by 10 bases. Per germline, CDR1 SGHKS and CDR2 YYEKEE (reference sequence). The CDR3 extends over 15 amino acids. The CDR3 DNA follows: TGTGCCAGCAGCCGGGCGGGAGGACAGGTTCTTTCCTACACCTTC. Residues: CASSRAGGQVLSYTF.

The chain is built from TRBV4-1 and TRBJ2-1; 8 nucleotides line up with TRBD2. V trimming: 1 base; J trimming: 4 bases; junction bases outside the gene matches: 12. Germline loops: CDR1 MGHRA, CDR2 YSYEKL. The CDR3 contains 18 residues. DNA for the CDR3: TGCGCCAGCAGCCAAGCCACCGGGCGGGGGGCTCTTTACAATGAGCAGTTCTTC. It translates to CASSQATGRGALYNEQFF.

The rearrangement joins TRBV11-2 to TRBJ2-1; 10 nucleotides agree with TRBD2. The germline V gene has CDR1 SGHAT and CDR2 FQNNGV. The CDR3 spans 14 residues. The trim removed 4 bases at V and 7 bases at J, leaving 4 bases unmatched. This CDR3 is CASSSLAGVNEQFF. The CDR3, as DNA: TGTGCCAGCAGCTCCCTAGCGGGGGTAAATGAGCAGTTCTTC.

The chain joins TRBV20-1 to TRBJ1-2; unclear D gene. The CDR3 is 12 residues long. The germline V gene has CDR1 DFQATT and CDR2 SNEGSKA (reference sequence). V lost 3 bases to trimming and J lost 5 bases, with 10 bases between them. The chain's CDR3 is CSASVRIYGYTF. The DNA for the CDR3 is TGCAGTGCTAGTGTTAGAATATATGGCTACACCTTC.

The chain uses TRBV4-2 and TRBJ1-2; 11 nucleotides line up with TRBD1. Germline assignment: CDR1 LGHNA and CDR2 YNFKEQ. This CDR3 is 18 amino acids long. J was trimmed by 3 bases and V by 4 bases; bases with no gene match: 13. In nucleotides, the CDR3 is TGTGCCAGCAGCCCCTACTCGGGACAGGGGGTCGAGGACTATGGCTACACCTTC. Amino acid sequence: CASSPYSGQGVEDYGYTF.

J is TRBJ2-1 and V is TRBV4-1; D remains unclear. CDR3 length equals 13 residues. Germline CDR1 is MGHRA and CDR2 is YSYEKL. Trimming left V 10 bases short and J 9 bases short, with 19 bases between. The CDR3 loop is CATGGADLGEQFF. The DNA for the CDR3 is TGCGCCACCGGCGGAGCCGATCTTGGTGAGCAGTTCTTC.

In nucleotides, the CDR3 is TGTGCCAGCAGCCCAAGGACAGGGGAAGCTTTCTTT. Translating gives CASSPRTGEAFF. The chain combines TRBV3-1 (or the pseudogene TRBV3-2) with TRBJ1-1, with TRBD1 matching over 8 bases. Germline V gene data show CDR1 as LGHDT and CDR2 as YNNKEL (reference sequence). J was trimmed by 8 bases and V by 4 bases; bases with no gene match: 3. The CDR3 runs 12 residues.

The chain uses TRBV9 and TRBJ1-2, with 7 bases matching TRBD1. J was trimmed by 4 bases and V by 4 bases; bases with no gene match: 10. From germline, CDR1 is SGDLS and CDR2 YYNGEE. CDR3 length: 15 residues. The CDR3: CASSTESRGIYGYTF. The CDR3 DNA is TGTGCCAGCAGCACGGAGAGCAGGGGGATCTATGGCTACACCTTC.

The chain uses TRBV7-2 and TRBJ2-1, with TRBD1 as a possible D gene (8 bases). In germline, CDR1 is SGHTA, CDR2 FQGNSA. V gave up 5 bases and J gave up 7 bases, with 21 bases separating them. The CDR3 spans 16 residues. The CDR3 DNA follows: TGTGCCAGCAGCCCCCGGACAGGGAGGGTAGGGAATGAGCAGTTCTTC. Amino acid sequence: CASSPRTGRVGNEQFF.

As DNA, the CDR3 is TGTGCCATCACCCCGAGACAGGAGACCTCTGGGGCCAACGTCCTGACTTTC. Translation gives CAITPRQETSGANVLTF. The genes are TRBV10-3 and TRBJ2-6; the D gene is possibly TRBD1 (6 bases). V lost 7 bases and J 0 bases, leaving 16 bases between the germline ends. The germline gives CDR1 ENHRY, CDR2 SYGVKD. CDR3 length equals 17 residues.

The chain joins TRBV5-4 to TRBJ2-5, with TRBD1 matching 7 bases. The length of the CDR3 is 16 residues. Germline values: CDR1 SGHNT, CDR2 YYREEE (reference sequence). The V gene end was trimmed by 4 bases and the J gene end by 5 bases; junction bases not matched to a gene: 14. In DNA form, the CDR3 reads TGTGCCAGCAGCCCAACTTCGACGGCCAGGGGGGAGACCCAGTACTTC. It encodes CASSPTSTARGETQYF.

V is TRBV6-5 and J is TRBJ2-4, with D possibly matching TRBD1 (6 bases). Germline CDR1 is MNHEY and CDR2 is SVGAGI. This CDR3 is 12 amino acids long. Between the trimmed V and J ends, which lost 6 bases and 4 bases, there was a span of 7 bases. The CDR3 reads CASRDRKNIQYF. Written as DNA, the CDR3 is TGTGCCAGCAGGGACAGAAAAAACATTCAGTACTTC.

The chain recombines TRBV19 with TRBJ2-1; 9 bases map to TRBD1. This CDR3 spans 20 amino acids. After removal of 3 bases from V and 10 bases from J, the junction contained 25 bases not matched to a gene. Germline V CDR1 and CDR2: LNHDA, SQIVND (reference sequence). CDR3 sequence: CASSMTMLGTGILRLGEQFF. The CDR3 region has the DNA TGTGCCAGTAGTATGACGATGCTCGGGACAGGGATCCTCCGGCTTGGGGAGCAGTTCTTC.

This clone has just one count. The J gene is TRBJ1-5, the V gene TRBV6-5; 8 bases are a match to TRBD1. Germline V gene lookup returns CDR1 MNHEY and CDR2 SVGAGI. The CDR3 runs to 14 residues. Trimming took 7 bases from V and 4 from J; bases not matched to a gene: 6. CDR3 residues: CASNTGGLNQPQHF. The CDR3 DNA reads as TGTGCCAGCAACACAGGGGGATTAAATCAGCCCCAGCATTTT.

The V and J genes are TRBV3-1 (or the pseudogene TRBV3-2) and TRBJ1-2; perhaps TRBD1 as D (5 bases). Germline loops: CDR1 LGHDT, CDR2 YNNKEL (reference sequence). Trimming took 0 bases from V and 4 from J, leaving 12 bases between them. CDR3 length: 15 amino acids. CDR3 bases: TGTGCCAGCAGCCAAGATCCTTCAGGGTCCTATGGCTACACCTTC. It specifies CASSQDPSGSYGYTF.

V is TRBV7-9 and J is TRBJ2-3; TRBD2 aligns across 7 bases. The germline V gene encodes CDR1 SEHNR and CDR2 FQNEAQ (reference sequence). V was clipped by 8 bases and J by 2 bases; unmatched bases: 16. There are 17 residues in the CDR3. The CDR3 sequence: CASAPSRGLAVTDTQYF. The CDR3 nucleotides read TGTGCCAGCGCACCCTCACGCGGGCTAGCGGTCACAGATACGCAGTATTTT. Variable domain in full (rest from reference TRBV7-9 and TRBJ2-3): DTGVSQNPRHKITKRGQNVTFRCDPISEHNRLYWYRQTLGQGPEFLTYFQNEAQLEKSRLLSDRFSAERPKGSFSTLEIQRTEQGDSAMYLCASAPSRGLAVTDTQYFGPGTRLTVL.

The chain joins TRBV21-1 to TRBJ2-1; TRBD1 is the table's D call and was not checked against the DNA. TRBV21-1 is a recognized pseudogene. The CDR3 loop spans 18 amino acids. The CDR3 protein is CASTTGGAFTRSDNEQFF. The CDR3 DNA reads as TGTGCCAGCACGACAGGGGGCGCATTCACTCGGTCGGACAATGAGCAGTTCTTC.

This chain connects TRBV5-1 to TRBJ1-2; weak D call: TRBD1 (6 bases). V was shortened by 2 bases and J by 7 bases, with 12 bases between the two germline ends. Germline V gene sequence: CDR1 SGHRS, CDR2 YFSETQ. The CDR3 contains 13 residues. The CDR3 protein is CASSLGTQTGYTF. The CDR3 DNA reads TGCGCCAGCAGCTTAGGGACACAGACTGGCTACACCTTC. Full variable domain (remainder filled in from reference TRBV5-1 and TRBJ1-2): KAGVTQTPRYLIKTRGQQVTLSCSPISGHRSVSWYQQTPGQGLQFLFEYFSETQRNKGNFPGRFSGRQFSNSRSEMNVSTLELGDSALYLCASSLGTQTGYTFGSGTRLTVV.

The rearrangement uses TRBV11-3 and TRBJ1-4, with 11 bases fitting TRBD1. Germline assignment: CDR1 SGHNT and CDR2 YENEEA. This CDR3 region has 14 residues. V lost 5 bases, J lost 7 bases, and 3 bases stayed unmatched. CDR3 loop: CASSGGTGGEKLFF. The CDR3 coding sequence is TGTGCCAGCAGCGGGGGGACAGGGGGTGAAAAACTGTTTTTT. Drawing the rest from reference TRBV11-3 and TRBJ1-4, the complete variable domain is EAGVVQSPRYKIIEKKQPVAFWCNPISGHNTLYWYLQNLGQGPELLIRYENEEAVDDSQLPKDRFSAERLKGVDSTLKIQPAELGDSAVYLCASSGGTGGEKLFFGSGTQLSVL.

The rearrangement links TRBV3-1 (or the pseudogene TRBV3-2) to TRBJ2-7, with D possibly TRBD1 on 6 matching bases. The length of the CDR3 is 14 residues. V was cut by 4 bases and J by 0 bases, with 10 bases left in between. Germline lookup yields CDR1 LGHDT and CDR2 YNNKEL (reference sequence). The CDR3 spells CASSPYRDSYEQYF. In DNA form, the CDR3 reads TGTGCCAGCAGCCCCTACAGGGACTCCTACGAGCAGTACTTC.

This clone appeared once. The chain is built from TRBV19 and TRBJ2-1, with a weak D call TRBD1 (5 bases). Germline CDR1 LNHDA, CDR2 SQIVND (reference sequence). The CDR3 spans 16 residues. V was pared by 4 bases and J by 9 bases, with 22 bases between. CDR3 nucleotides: TGTGCCAGTAGTAGGCCGACAGCTACTGGTTGGGGTGAGCAGTTCTTC. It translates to CASSRPTATGWGEQFF.

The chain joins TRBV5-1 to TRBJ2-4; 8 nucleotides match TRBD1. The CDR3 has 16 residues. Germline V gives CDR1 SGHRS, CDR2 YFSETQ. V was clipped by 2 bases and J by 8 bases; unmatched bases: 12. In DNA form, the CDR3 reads TGCGCCAGCAGCTTATTGCAGGGGGCGAGTCTGGACATTCAGTACTTC. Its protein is CASSLLQGASLDIQYF.

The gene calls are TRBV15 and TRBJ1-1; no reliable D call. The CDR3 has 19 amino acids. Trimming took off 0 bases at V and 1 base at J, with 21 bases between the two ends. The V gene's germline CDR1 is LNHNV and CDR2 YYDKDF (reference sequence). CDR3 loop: CATSRETTLLAIGNTEAFF. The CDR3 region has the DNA TGTGCCACCAGCAGAGAAACGACTTTACTTGCGATAGGGAACACTGAAGCTTTCTTT.

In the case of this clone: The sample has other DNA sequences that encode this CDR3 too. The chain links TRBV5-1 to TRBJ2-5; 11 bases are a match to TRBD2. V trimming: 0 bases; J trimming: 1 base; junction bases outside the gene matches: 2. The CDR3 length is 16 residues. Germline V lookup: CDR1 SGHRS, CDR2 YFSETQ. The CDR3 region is CASSLASGGPQETQYF. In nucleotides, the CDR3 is TGCGCCAGCAGCTTGGCTAGCGGGGGGCCCCAAGAGACCCAGTACTTC.

The CDR3, as DNA: TGTGCCAGCAGCGGACAGAAAACCGGGGAGCTGTTTTTT. It translates to CASSGQKTGELFF. This sequence joins TRBV6-5 and TRBJ2-2; D is possibly TRBD1 (6 bases). This CDR3 is built from 13 residues. Germline loops: CDR1 MNHEY, CDR2 SVGAGI. Trimming left V 6 bases short and J 5 bases short, with 10 bases between.

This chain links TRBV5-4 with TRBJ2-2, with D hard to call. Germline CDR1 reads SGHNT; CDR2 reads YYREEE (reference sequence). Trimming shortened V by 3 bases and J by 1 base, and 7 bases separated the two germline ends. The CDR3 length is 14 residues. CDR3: CASSWAQNTGELFF. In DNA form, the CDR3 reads TGTGCCAGCAGCTGGGCACAGAACACCGGGGAGCTGTTTTTT.